This T cell receptor beta chain was documented in a study of T cell repertoires in cytomegalovirus infection. Study at large: Through public TCR beta signatures, both CMV infection and matching HLA type were indicated.

Study-level results: It was HLA-C-restricted CMV-specific TCR beta clonotypes that dominated the response ex vivo. CMV carriers having the relevant HLA were flagged by cumulative public TCR beta family frequency.

The length of the CDR3 is 15 residues. V trimming: 6 bases; J trimming: 0 bases; junction bases outside the gene matches: 3. This clonotype has at least ten counts. Its antigen remains unknown. Via MiXCR, TCRdb re-called the reads, giving one row per CDR3 protein. The repertoire holds around 740,000 distinct CDR3 sequences, less than 40% seen once, with about 2.8% in the top ten. The origin of this receptor is a human donor in good health (CMV status not recorded). Some clones in this sample may be carry-over from other donors' samples. Sequencing was done on a sample of PBMCs. The chain joins TRBV12-3 or TRBV12-4 to TRBJ2-7, with TRBD2 identical over 12 bases. The CDR3 DNA is TGTGCCAGCAGCCCGACTAGCGGGGGCTCCTACGAGCAGTACTTC. Translated, it gives CASSPTSGGSYEQYF.